Below, one T cell receptor beta chain is given with its context. TCRdb re-called the 5' RACE reads through MiXCR, storing one row per CDR3 protein. The data contain 450,000 or so distinct CDR3 sequences, approximately 15% of them seen just once; the ten biggest clones take up about 0.52%. This entry comes from a study of identical twins. This CDR3 comprises 15 residues. Trimming at V came to 2 bases and at J to 3 bases, leaving 4 bases not matched to a gene. Germline V CDR1 and CDR2: MNHEY, SVGAGI. Another study also made use of these data, one on yellow fever vaccine responses in identical twins.

This clonotype was obtained from a woman aged 18-29 years in good health. This chain joins TRBV6-5 and TRBJ2-1; 7 nucleotides align to TRBD1. The sequenced material came from CD4+ T cells sorted from blood. As DNA, the CDR3 is TGTGCCAGCAGTTACAGGGGGCTAAACTACAATGAGCAGTTCTTC. Protein: CASSYRGLNYNEQFF.